The 14 T cell receptor beta chains listed next were all sequenced from one sample in a study of T cells expressing NK-cell markers. TCRdb processed the 5' RACE reads again and assigns one entry to each CDR3 protein, with no DNA. The specimen's table records about 260,000 distinct CDR3 sequences. What was sequenced was blood T cells: a sorted CD56 or NKG2C T cell subset, CD4+ or CD8+ T cells, or bulk PBMC T cells (not recorded which). The source is a man aged 18 to 35 in good health.

The chain couples TRBV29-1 to TRBJ2-3; with no DNA, the TCRdb D assignment of TRBD1 cannot be verified. This CDR3 spans 17 amino acids. Looked up from germline, CDR1 is SQVTM and CDR2 is ANQGSEA. The CDR3 sequence: CSVERDRVSPGTDTQYF.

V gene TRBV7-3 combines with J gene TRBJ2-7; lacking DNA, the TRBD1 call made by TCRdb goes unchecked. This CDR3 is 16 amino acids long. Germline V lookup: CDR1 SGHTA, CDR2 FQGTGA. The CDR3 loop is CASSPTPQDAEYEQYF.

The chain combines TRBV9 with TRBJ1-1. This CDR3 comprises 14 residues. CDR1 and CDR2 from the germline V gene are SGDLS and YYNGEE. The CDR3 region is CASSVGGRSAEAFF.

V is TRBV11-2 and J is TRBJ2-7; TCRdb proposes TRBD1, but this gene call is untestable without DNA. The CDR3 has 14 amino acids. CDR1 is SGHAT, CDR2 FQNNGV, per germline. CDR3 loop: CASRNRDTSYEQYF.

V usage is TRBV6-1 and J usage is TRBJ2-1; TCRdb proposes TRBD1, but this gene call is untestable without DNA. The CDR3 contains 15 residues. CDR1 is MNHNS and CDR2 is SASEGT in the germline V gene. CDR3 sequence: CASRHGQGVSNEQFF.

The V gene is TRBV12-3 or TRBV12-4, the J gene TRBJ2-5; as DNA is missing, the TRBD2 call by TCRdb cannot be tested. The CDR3 length is 17 residues. CDR3 in amino acids: CASSSGLAGGWEETQYF.

V gene TRBV24-1 combines with J gene TRBJ2-3; TCRdb outputs TRBD1, but without DNA this stays unchecked. The CDR3 totals 15 residues. Per germline, CDR1 KGHDR and CDR2 SFDVKD. The CDR3 here is CATSENGQMGDTQYF.

This sequence joins TRBV5-1 and TRBJ2-3. CDR1 SGHRS and CDR2 YFSETQ come from the germline V gene. This CDR3 is 16 amino acids long. The CDR3 spells CASSLAPSQGPDTQYF. Looking up the rest from reference TRBV5-1 and TRBJ2-3 gives the full variable domain: KAGVTQTPRYLIKTRGQQVTLSCSPISGHRSVSWYQQTPGQGLQFLFEYFSETQRNKGNFPGRFSGRQFSNSRSEMNVSTLELGDSALYLCASSLAPSQGPDTQYFGPGTRLTVL.

The chain uses TRBV24-1 and TRBJ2-2. The length of the CDR3 is 13 residues. The germline V gene has CDR1 KGHDR and CDR2 SFDVKD. CDR3 residues: CATSDFEGGELFF.

V and J are TRBV20-1 and TRBJ2-4; the D gene TCRdb calls, TRBD2, cannot be checked with no DNA. Germline V gene sequence: CDR1 DFQATT, CDR2 SNEGSKA (reference sequence). This CDR3 is built from 19 residues. The CDR3 spells CSANLPGTSGRKGWDIQYF.

The chain joins TRBV5-4 to TRBJ1-2. Germline loops: CDR1 SGHNT, CDR2 YYREEE (reference sequence). The CDR3 is 15 residues long. The chain's CDR3 is CASSLAGVDNYGYTF.

The rearrangement joins TRBV29-1 to TRBJ1-1; without DNA, the TCRdb call of TRBD1 cannot be checked. This CDR3 is built from 14 residues. Germline values: CDR1 SQVTM, CDR2 ANQGSEA. The CDR3 sequence is CSVERQGWGTEAFF.

The V gene is TRBV5-1, the J gene TRBJ1-2; the D call of TRBD1 rests on TCRdb alone, since no DNA is present to check it. Germline lookup yields CDR1 SGHRS and CDR2 YFSETQ. The CDR3 has 12 residues. The CDR3 protein is CASSLAGGGYTF.

This chain links TRBV20-1 with TRBJ2-7; TCRdb outputs TRBD2, but without DNA this stays unchecked. From germline, CDR1 is DFQATT and CDR2 SNEGSKA (reference sequence). The length of the CDR3 is 15 residues. The CDR3 here is CSASPLSGINYEQYF.